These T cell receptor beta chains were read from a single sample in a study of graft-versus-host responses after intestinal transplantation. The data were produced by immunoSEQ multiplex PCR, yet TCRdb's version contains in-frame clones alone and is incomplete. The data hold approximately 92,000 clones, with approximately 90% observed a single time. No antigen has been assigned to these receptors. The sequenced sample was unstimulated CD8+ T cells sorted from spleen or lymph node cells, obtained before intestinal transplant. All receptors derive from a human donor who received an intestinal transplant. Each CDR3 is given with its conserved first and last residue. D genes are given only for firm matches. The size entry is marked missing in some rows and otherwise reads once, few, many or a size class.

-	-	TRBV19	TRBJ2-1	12	TGTGCCAGTAGTAGGGCCTCTAATGAGCAGTTCTTC	CASSRASNEQFF
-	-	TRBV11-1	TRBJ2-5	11	TGTGCCAGCAGCCAGACCGAGACCCAGTACTTC	CASSQTETQYF
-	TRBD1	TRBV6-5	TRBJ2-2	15	TGTGCCAGCAGTTACTCGACAGGGGGCCACGGGGAGCTGTTTTTT	CASSYSTGGHGELFF
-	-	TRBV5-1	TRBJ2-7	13	TGCGCCAGCTCCGCGGGACAGAACTACGAGCAGTACTTC	CASSAGQNYEQYF
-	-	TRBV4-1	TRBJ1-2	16	TGCGCCAGCAGCCAAGATTTCGAGGGACCCACCTTTGGCTACACCTTC	CASSQDFEGPTFGYTF
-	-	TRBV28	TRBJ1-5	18	TGTGCCAGCTGTGGTACAGGTCCGAGTCAGGGAGGTAATCAGCCCCAGCATTTT	CASCGTGPSQGGNQPQHF
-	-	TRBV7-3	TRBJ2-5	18	TGTGCCAGCAGCCCCGGGACTGGAGTTATATTTGGGCAAGAGACCCAGTACTTC	CASSPGTGVIFGQETQYF
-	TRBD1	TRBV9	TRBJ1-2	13	TGTGCCAGCCGGGGGACAGGGGACTATGGCTACACCTTC	CASRGTGDYGYTF
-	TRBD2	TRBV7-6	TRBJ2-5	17	TGTGCCAGCAGCTTAGCGTTGCGGGAGGGCCAGTTGGAGACCCAGTACTTC	CASSLALREGQLETQYF
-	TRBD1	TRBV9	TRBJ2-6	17	TGTGCCAGCAGCGAAAGGACAGGGAGCTCTGGGGCCAACGTCCTGACTTTC	CASSERTGSSGANVLTF
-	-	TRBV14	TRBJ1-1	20	TGTGCCAGCAGCCAACCAGAAAGGGACCCCACCGGGGCTTGTAGCACTGAAGCTTTCTTT	CASSQPERDPTGACSTEAFF
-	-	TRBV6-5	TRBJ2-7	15	TGTGCCAGCAGTTACTCTGTGGAGGGGGCGAACGAGCAGTACTTC	CASSYSVEGANEQYF
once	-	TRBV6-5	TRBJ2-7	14	TGTGCCAGCAGTGAATTGGGGAGCTCCTACGAGCAGTACTTC	CASSELGSSYEQYF